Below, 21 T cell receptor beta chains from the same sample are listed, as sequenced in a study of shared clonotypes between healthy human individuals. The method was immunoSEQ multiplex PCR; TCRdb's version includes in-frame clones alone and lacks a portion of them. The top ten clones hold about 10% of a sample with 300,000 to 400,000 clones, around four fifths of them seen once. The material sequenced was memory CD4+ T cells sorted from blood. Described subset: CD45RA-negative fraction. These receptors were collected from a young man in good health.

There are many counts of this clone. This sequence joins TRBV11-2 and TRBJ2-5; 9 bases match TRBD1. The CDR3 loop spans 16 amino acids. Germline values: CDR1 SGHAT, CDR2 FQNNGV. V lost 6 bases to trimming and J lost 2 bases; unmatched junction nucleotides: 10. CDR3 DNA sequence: TGTGCCAGCAGGAAACAGGGGGCCCTCCGACAAGAGACCCAGTACTTC. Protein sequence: CASRKQGALRQETQYF.

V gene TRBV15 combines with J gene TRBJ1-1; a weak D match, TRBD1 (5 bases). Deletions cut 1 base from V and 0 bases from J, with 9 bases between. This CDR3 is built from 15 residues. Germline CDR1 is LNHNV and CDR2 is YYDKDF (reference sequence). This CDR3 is CATSRVGHMNTEAFF. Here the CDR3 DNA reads TGTGCCACCAGCAGAGTGGGGCACATGAACACTGAAGCTTTCTTT.

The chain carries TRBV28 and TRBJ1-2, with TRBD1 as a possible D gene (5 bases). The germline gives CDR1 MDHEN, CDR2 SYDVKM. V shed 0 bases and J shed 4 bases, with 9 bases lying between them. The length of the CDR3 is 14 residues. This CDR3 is CASSLWGGGYGYTF. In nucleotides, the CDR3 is TGTGCCAGCAGTTTATGGGGGGGAGGCTATGGCTACACCTTC.

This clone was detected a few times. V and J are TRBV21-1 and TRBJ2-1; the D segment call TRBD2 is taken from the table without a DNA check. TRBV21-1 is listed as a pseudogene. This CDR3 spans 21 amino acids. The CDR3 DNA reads TGTGCCAGCAGAAGAATGGAATGGACTAGCGGGAGGAGGGGCTCCTACAATGAGCAGTTCTTC. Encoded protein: CASRRMEWTSGRRGSYNEQFF.

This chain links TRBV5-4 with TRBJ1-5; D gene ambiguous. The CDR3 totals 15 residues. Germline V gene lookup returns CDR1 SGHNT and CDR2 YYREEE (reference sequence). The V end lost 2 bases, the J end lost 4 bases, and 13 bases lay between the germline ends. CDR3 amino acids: CASSFFWPANQPQHF. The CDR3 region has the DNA TGTGCCAGCAGCTTCTTTTGGCCCGCTAATCAGCCCCAGCATTTT.

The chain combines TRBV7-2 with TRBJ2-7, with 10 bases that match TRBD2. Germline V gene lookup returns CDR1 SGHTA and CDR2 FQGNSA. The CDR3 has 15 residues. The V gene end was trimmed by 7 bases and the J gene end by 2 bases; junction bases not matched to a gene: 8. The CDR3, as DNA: TGTGCCAGCACGCAGGTAGCGGGGGGTGCCTACGAGCAGTACTTC. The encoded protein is CASTQVAGGAYEQYF.

The CDR3 sequence is CASSLQGLAGVVVETQYF. In DNA form, the CDR3 reads TGTGCCAGCAGCTTACAGGGTCTAGCGGGAGTGGTTGTAGAGACCCAGTACTTC. V is TRBV7-8 and J is TRBJ2-5, with 10 bases aligning to TRBD2. The CDR3 extends over 18 amino acids. After removal of 2 bases from V and 4 bases from J, the junction contained 13 bases not matched to a gene. Per germline, CDR1 SGHVS and CDR2 FQNEAQ.

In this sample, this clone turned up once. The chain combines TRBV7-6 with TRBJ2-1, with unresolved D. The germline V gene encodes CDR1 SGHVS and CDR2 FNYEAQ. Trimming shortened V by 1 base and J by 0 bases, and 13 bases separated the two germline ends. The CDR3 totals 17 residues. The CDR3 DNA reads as TGTGCCAGCAGCTTAGGCTCTCGAGGTAGCTCCTACAATGAGCAGTTCTTC. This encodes CASSLGSRGSSYNEQFF. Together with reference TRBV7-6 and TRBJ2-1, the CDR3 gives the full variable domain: GAGVSQSPRYKVTKRGQDVALRCDPISGHVSLYWYRQALGQGPEFLTYFNYEAQQDKSGLPNDRFSAERPEGSISTLTIQRTEQRDSAMYRCASSLGSRGSSYNEQFFGPGTRLTVL.

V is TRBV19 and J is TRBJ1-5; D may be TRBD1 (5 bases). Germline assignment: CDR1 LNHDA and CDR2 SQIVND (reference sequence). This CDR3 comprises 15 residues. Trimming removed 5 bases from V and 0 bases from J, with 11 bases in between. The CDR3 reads CASSLGGYSNQPQHF. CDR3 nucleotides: TGTGCCAGTAGTCTTGGGGGTTATAGCAATCAGCCCCAGCATTTT. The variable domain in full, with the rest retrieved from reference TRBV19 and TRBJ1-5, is DGGITQSPKYLFRKEGQNVTLSCEQNLNHDAMYWYRQDPGQGLRLIYYSQIVNDFQKGDIAEGYSVSREKKESFPLTVTSAQKNPTAFYLCASSLGGYSNQPQHFGDGTRLSIL.

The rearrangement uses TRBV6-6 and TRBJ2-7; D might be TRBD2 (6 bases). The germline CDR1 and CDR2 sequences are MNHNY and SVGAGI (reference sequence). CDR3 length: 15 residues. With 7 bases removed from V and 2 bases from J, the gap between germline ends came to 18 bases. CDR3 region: CASTKGGDQAYEQYF. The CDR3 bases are TGTGCCAGCACGAAAGGAGGGGATCAGGCCTACGAGCAGTACTTC.

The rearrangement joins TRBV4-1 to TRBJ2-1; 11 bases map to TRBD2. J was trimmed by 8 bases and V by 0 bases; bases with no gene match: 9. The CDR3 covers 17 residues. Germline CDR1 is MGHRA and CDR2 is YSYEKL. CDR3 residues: CASSQDVRLAGFYEQFF. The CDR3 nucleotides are TGCGCCAGCAGCCAAGATGTACGACTAGCGGGATTTTATGAGCAGTTCTTC.

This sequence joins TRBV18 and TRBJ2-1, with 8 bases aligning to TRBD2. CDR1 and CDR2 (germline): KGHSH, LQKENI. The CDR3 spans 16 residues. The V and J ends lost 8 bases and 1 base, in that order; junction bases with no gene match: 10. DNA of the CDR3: TGTGCCAGCACCCGGTCGATAGCGGGGTCCTACAATGAGCAGTTCTTC. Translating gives CASTRSIAGSYNEQFF.

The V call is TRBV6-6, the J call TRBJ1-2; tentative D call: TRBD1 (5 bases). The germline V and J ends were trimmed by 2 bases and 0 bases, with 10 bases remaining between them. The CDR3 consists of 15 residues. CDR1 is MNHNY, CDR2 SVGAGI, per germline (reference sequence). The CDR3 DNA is TGTGCCAGCAGTTACAAGACAGTCGCTAACTATGGCTACACCTTC. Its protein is CASSYKTVANYGYTF.

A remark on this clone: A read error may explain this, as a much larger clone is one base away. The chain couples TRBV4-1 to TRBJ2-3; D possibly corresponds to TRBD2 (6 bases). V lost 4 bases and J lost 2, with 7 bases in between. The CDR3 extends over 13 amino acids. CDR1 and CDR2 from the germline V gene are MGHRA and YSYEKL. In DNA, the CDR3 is TGCGCCAGCAGCCGGGGACTCACAGATACGCAGTATTTT. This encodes CASSRGLTDTQYF.

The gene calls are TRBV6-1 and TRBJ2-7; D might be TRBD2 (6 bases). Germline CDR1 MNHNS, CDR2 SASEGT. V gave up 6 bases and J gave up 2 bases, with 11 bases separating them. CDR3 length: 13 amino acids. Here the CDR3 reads CASRKTSTYEQYF. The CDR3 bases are TGTGCCAGCAGGAAGACTAGTACCTACGAGCAGTACTTC.

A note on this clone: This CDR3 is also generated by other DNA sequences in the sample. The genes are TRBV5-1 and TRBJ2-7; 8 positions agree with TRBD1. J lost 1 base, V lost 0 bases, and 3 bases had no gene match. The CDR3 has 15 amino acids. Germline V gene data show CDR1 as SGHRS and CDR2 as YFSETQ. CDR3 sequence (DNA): TGCGCCAGCAGCTTGGGGACAGGGTCTTCCTACGAGCAGTACTTC. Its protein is CASSLGTGSSYEQYF.

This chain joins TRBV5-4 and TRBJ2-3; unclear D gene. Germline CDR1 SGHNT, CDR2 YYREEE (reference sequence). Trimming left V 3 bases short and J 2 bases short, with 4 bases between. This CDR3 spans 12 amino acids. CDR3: CASSSDTDTQYF. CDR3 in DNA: TGTGCCAGCAGCTCCGACACAGATACGCAGTATTTT.

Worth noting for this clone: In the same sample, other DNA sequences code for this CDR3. CDR3 protein: CASSPGTGDYGYTF. The CDR3 nucleotides are TGTGCCAGCAGCCCGGGGACAGGGGACTATGGCTACACCTTC. The genes are TRBV7-9 and TRBJ1-2; 10 positions agree with TRBD1. CDR3 length: 14 residues. CDR1 is SEHNR and CDR2 is FQNEAQ in the germline V gene (reference sequence). V lost 5 bases to trimming and J lost 3 bases; unmatched junction nucleotides: 3.

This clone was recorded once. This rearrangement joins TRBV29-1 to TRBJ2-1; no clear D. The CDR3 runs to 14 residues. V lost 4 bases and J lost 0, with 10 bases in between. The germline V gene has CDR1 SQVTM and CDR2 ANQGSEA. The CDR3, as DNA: TGCAGCGTTGGTCAGCCGAGCTCCTACAATGAGCAGTTCTTC. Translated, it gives CSVGQPSSYNEQFF.

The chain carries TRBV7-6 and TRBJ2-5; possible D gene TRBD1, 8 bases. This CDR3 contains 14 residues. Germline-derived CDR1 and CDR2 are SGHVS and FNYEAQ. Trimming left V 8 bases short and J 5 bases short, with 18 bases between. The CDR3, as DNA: TGTGCCAGCGCCTTACAGGGGGGGGATGAGACCCAGTACTTC. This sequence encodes CASALQGGDETQYF.

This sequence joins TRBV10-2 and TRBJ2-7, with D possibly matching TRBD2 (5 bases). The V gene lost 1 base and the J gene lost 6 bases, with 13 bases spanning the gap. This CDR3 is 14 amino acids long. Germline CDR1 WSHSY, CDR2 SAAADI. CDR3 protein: CASSEFRGRSEQYF. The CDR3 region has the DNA TGCGCCAGCAGTGAGTTTCGGGGTCGTAGCGAGCAGTACTTC.